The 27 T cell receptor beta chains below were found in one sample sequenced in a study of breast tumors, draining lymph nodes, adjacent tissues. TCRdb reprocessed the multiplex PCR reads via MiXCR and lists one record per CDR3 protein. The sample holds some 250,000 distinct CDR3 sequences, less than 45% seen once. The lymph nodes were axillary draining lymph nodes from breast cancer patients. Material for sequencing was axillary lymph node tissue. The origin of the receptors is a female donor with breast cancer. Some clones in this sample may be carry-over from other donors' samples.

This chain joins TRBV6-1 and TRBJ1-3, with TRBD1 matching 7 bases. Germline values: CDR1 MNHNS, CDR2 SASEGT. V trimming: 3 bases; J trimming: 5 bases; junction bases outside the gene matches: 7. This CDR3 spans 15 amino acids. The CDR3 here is CASSEEGDRRNTIYF. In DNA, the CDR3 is TGTGCCAGCAGTGAGGAGGGGGACAGAAGAAACACCATATATTTT.

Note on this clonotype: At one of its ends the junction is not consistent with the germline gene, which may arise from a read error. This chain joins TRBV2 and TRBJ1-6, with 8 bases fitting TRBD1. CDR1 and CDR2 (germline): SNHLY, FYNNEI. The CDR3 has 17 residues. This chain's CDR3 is CAGSEIGQGLGNSPLHF. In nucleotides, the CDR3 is TGTGCCGGCAGTGAAATCGGACAGGGTTTAGGTAATTCACCCCTCCACTTT.

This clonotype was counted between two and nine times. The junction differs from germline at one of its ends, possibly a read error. The CDR3 DNA sequence: TGTGCCAGCAGTCACTCGGGGACAGCTAACTATGGCTACACCTTC. Its protein is CASSHSGTANYGYTF. V usage is TRBV6-5 and J usage is TRBJ1-2; 7 nucleotides match TRBD1. The CDR3 is made up of 15 amino acids. Germline CDR1 reads MNHEY; CDR2 reads SVGAGI.

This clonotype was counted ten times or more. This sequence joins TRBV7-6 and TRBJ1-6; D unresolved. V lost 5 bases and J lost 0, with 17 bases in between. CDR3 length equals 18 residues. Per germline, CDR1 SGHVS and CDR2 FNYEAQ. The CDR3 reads CASSQSPGSSSYNSPLHF. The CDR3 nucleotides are TGTGCCAGCAGCCAATCCCCTGGGAGCAGCTCCTATAATTCACCCCTCCACTTT. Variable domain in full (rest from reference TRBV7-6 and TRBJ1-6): GAGVSQSPRYKVTKRGQDVALRCDPISGHVSLYWYRQALGQGPEFLTYFNYEAQQDKSGLPNDRFSAERPEGSISTLTIQRTEQRDSAMYRCASSQSPGSSSYNSPLHFGNGTRLTVT.

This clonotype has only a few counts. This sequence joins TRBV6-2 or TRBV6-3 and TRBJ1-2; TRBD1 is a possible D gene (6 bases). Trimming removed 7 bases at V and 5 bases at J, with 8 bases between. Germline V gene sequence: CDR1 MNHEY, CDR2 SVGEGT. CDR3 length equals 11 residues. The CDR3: CASKQGYGYTF. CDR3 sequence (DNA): TGTGCCAGCAAACAGGGTTATGGCTACACCTTC.

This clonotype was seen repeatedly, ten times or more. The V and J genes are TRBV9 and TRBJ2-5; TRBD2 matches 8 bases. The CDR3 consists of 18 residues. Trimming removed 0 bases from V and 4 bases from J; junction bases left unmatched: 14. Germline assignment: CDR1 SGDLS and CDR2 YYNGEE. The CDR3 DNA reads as TGTGCCAGCAGCGTAGGCGGCGGGGGGCCAGTCGGCGGAGAGACCCAGTACTTC. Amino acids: CASSVGGGGPVGGETQYF.

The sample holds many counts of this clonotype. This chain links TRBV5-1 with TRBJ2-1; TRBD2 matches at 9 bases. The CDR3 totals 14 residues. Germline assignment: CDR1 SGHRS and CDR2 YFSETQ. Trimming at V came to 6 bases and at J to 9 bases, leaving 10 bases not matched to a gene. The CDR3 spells CASTRSSGVIEQFF. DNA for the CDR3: TGCGCCAGCACCAGATCTAGCGGGGTAATTGAGCAGTTCTTC.

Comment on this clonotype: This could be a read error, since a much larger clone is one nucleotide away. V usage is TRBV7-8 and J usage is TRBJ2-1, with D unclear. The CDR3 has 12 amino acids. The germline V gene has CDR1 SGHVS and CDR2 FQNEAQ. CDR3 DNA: TGTGCCAGCAGCTTAGAGGGTTATGAGCAGCTCTTC. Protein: CASSLEGYEQLF. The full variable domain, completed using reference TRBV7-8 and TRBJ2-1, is GAGVSQSPRYKVAKRGQDVALRCDPISGHVSLFWYQQALGQGPEFLTYFQNEAQLDKSGLPSDRFFAERPEGSVSTLKIQRTQQEDSAVYLCASSLEGYEQLFGPGTRLTVL.

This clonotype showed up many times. CDR3 loop: CASSPPPLGQSTSYEQYF. DNA of the CDR3: TGTGCCAGCAGTCCTCCACCCCTGGGACAGTCGACCTCCTACGAGCAGTACTTC. V usage is TRBV2 and J usage is TRBJ2-7; 7 positions agree with TRBD1. The CDR3 has 18 residues. J gave up 0 bases and V 5 bases, and 16 bases lay outside the gene matches. Germline V gene lookup returns CDR1 SNHLY and CDR2 FYNNEI.

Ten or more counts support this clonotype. CDR3 residues: CASSLGQVTYNEQFF. CDR3 DNA: TGCGCCAGCAGCTTGGGACAGGTAACCTACAATGAGCAGTTCTTC. The rearrangement joins TRBV5-1 to TRBJ2-1, with D possibly being TRBD1 (6 bases). The CDR3 has 15 residues. Germline loops: CDR1 SGHRS, CDR2 YFSETQ. Trimming cost V 0 bases and J 2 bases, with 9 bases left between them. Filled out from reference TRBV5-1 and TRBJ2-1, the complete variable domain reads KAGVTQTPRYLIKTRGQQVTLSCSPISGHRSVSWYQQTPGQGLQFLFEYFSETQRNKGNFPGRFSGRQFSNSRSEMNVSTLELGDSALYLCASSLGQVTYNEQFFGPGTRLTVL.

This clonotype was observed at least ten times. DNA for the CDR3: TGTGCCAGCAGTGCAGGGGTGCTCGAGCAGTACTTC. Encoded protein: CASSAGVLEQYF. The rearrangement links TRBV2 to TRBJ2-7; TRBD1 is a possible D gene (6 bases). Between the trimmed V and J ends, which lost 4 bases and 6 bases, there was a span of 10 bases. CDR1 is SNHLY and CDR2 is FYNNEI in the germline V gene. The CDR3 consists of 12 residues.

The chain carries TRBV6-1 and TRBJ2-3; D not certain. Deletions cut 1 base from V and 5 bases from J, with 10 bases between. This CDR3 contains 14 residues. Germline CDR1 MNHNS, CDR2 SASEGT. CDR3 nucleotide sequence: TGTGCCAGCAGTGAAGTACCTTGGGGAGATACGCAGTATTTT. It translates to CASSEVPWGDTQYF.

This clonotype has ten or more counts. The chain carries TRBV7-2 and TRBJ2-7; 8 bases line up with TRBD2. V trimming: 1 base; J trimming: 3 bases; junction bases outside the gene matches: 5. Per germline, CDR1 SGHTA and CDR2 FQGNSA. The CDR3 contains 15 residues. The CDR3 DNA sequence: TGTGCCAGCAGCTTAGTTGCGGCGGGAGGCTACGAGCAGTACTTC. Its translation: CASSLVAAGGYEQYF.

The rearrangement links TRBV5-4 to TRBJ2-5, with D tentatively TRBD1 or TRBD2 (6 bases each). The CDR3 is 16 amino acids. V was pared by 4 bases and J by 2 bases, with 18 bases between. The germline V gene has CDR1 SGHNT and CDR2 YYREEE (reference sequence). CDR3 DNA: TGTGCCAGCAGCCCCAAGGGGGGTAGGGAGCAAGAGACCCAGTACTTC. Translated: CASSPKGGREQETQYF.

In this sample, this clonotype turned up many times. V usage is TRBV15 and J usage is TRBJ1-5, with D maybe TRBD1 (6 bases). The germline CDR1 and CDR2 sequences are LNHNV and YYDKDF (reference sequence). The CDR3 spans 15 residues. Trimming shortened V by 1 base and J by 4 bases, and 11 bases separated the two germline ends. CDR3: CATSRALQGNQPQHF. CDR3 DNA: TGTGCCACCAGCAGAGCTCTACAGGGTAATCAGCCCCAGCATTTT.

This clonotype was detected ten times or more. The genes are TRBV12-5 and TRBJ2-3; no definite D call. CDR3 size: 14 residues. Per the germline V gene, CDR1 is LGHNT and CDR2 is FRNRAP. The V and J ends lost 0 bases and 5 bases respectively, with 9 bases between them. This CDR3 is CASGLVGSIDTQYF. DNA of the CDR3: TGTGCTAGTGGTTTGGTGGGGTCGATAGATACGCAGTATTTT.

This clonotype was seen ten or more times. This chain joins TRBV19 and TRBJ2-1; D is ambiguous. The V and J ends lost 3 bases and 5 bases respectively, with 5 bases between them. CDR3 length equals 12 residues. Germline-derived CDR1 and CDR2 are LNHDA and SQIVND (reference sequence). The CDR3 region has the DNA TGTGCCAGTAGTATTGGGGACAATGAGCAGTTCTTC. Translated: CASSIGDNEQFF.

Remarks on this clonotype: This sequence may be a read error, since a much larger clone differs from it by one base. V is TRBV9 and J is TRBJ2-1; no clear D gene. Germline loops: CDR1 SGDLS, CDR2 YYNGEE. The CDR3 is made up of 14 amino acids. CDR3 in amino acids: CASSVWASYNEQLF. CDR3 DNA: TGTGCCAGCAGCGTATGGGCCTCCTACAATGAGCAGCTCTTC.

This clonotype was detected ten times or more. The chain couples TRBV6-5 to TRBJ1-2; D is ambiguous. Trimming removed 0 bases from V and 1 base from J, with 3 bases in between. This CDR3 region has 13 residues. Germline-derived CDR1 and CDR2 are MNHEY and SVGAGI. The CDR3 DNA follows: TGTGCCAGCAGTTACTCCCGTAACTATGGCTACACCTTC. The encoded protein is CASSYSRNYGYTF.

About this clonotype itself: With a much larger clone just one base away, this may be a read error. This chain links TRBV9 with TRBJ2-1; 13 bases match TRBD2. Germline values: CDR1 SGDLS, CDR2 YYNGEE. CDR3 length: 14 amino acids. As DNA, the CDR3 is TGTGCCAGCACCCGACTAGCGGGGGGTAATGAGCAGTCCTTC. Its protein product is CASTRLAGGNEQSF.

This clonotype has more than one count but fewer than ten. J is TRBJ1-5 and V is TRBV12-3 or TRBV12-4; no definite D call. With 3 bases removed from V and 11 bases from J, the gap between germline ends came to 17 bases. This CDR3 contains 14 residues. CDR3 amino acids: CASSFMGAAETQHF. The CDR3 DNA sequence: TGTGCCAGCAGTTTCATGGGCGCGGCAGAGACCCAGCATTTT.

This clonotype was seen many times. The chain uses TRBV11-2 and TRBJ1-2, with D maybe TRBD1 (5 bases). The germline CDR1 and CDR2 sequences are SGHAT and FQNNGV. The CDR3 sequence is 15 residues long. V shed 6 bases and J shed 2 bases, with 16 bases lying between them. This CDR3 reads CASSSSGGINYGYTF. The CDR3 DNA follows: TGTGCCAGCAGTTCTTCCGGGGGGATCAACTATGGCTACACCTTC.

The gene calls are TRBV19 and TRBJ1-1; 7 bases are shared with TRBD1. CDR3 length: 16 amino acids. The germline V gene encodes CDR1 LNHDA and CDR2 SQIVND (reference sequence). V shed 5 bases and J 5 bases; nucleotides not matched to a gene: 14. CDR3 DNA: TGTGCCAGTAGTGACCCTCGAAGACAGGGTGGGACTGAAGCTTTCTTT. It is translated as CASSDPRRQGGTEAFF.

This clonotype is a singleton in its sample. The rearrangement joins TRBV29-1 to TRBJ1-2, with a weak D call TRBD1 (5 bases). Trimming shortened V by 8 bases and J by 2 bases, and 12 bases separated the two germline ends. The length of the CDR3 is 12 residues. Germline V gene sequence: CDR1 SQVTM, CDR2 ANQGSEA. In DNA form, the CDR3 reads TGCAGCTTGGGGGACGGGAACTATGGCTACACCTTC. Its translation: CSLGDGNYGYTF.

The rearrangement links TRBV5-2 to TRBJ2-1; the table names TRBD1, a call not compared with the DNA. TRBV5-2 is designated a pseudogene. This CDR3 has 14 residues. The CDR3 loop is CASKTDRDYNEQFF. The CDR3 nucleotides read TGTGCCAGCAAAACGGACAGGGATTACAATGAGCAGTTCTTC.

The CDR3 bases are TGTGCCAGCAGCTTGACAGGGAATATTAATCAGCCCCAGCATTTT. Its translation: CASSLTGNINQPQHF. This chain uses TRBV9 with TRBJ1-5; 7 nucleotides agree with TRBD1. Unmatched junction bases numbered 8, after V lost 4 bases and J lost 4 bases. The CDR3 sequence is 15 residues long. Germline CDR1 reads SGDLS; CDR2 reads YYNGEE.

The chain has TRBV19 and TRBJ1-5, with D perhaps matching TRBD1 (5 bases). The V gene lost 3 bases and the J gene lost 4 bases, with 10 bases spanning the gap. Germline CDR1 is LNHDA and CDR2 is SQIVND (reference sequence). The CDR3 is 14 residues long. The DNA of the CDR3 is TGTGCCAGTAGTATGGGGCAGCCGAATCAGCCCCAGCATTTT. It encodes CASSMGQPNQPQHF.